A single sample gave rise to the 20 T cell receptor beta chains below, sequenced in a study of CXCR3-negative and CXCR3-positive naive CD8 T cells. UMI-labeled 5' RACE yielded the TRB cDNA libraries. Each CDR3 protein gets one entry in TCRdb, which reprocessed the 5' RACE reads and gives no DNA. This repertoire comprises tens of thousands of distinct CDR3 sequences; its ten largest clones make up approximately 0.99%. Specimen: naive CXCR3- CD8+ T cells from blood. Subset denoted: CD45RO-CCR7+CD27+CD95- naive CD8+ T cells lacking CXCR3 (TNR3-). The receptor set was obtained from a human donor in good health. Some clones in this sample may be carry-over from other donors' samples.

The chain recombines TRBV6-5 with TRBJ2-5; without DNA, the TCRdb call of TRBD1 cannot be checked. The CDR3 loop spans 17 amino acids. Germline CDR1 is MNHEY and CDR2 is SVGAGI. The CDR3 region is CASSYSMGQAQRETQYF.

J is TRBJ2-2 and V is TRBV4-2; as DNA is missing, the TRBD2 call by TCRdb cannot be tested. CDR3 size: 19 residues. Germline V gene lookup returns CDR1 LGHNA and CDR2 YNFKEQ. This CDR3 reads CASSQVGLAGASNTGELFF.

The CDR3 is CASSPRLAGLFEQYF. The rearrangement links TRBV7-3 to TRBJ2-7; lacking DNA, the TRBD2 call made by TCRdb goes unchecked. Germline CDR1 reads SGHTA; CDR2 reads FQGTGA. The CDR3 sequence is 15 residues long. Full variable domain (outside the CDR3, taken from reference TRBV7-3 and TRBJ2-7): GAGVSQTPSNKVTEKGKYVELRCDPISGHTALYWYRQSLGQGPEFLIYFQGTGAADDSGLPNDRFFAVRPEGSVSTLKIQRTERGDSAVYLCASSPRLAGLFEQYFGPGTRLTVT.

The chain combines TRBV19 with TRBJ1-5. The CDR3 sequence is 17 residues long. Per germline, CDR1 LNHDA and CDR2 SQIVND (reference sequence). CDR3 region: CAGSIDLNPRSNQPQHF.

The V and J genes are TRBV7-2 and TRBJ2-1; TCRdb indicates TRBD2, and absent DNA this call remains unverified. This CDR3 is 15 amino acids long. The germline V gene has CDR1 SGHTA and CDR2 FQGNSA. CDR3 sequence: CASSPGTSPGDEQFF. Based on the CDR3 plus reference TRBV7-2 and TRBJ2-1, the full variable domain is GAGVSQSPSNKVTEKGKDVELRCDPISGHTALYWYRQSLGQGLEFLIYFQGNSAPDKSGLPSDRFSAERTGGSVSTLTIQRTQQEDSAVYLCASSPGTSPGDEQFFGPGTRLTVL.

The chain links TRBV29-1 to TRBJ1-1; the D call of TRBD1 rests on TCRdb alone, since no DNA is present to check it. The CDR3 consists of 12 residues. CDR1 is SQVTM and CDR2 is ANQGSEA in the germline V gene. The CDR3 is CSVEGVTTEAFF.

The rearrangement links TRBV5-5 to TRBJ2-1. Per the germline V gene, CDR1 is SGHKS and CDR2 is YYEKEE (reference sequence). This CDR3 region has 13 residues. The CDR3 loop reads CASSSGPYNEQFF. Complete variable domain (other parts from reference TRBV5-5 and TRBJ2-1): DAGVTQSPTHLIKTRGQQVTLRCSPISGHKSVSWYQQVLGQGPQFIFQYYEKEERGRGNFPDRFSARQFPNYSSELNVNALLLGDSALYLCASSSGPYNEQFFGPGTRLTVL.

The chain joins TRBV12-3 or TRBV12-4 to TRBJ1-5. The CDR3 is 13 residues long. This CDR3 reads CASSDSAQGAGHF.

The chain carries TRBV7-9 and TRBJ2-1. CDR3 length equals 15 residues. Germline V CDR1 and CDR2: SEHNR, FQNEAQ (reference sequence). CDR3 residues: CASSLAAELYNEQFF.

This CDR3 reads CAAAYRDPGETGELFF. The rearrangement uses TRBV6-5 and TRBJ2-2; the D call of TRBD1 rests on TCRdb alone, since no DNA is present to check it. Germline CDR1 reads MNHEY; CDR2 reads SVGAGI. The length of the CDR3 is 16 residues.

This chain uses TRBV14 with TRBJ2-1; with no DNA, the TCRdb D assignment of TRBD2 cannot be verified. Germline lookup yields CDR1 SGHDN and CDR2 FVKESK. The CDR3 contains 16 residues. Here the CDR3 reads CASSQTGSGREHEQFF.

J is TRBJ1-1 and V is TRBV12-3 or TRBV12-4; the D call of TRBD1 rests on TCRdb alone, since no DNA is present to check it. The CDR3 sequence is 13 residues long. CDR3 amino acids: CASSSGFRGEAFF.

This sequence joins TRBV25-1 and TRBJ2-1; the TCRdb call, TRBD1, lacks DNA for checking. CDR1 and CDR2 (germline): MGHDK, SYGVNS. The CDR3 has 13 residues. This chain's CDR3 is CASSERGANEQFF.

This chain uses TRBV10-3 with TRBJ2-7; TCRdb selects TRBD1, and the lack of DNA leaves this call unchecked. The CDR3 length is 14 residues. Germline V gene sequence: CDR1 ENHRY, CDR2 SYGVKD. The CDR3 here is CAISGAASSYEQYF.

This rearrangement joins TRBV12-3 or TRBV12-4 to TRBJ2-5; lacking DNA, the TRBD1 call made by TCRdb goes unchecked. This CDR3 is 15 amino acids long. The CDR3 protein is CASSQGVTESLTQYF.

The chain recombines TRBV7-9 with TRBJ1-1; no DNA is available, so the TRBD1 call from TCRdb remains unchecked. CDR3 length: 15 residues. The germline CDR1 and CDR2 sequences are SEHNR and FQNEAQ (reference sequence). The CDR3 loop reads CASSITGGWDTEAFF. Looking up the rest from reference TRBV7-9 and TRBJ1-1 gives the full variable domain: DTGVSQNPRHKITKRGQNVTFRCDPISEHNRLYWYRQTLGQGPEFLTYFQNEAQLEKSRLLSDRFSAERPKGSFSTLEIQRTEQGDSAMYLCASSITGGWDTEAFFGQGTRLTVV.

The CDR3 reads CGVADENTGELFF. The genes are TRBV3-1 and TRBJ2-2. The length of the CDR3 is 13 residues. Germline V gene data show CDR1 as LGHDT and CDR2 as YNNKEL (reference sequence).

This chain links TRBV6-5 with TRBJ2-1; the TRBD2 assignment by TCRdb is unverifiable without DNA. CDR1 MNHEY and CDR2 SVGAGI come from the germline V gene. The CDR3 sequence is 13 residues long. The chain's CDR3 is CASSYGPDNEQFF.

The CDR3 loop reads CATSRDTENTEAFF. This chain uses TRBV15 with TRBJ1-1. The CDR3 length is 14 residues. Germline V CDR1 and CDR2: LNHNV, YYDKDF (reference sequence).

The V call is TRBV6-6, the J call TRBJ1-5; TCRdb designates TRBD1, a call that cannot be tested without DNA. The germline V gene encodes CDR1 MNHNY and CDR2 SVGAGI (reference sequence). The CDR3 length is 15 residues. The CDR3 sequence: CASTSTGGGNQPQHF.